This TCR beta chain was observed in a study of identical twins (dated by TCRdb to 2015 to 2016). For the study in its entirety: To test whether fetal clonotypes persist, the study used deep sequencing on TCR alpha and beta repertoires from monozygotic twins, unrelated adults of various ages, and cord blood. To rule out contamination, replicate twin experiments were performed at different times with different library preparation protocols.

Ten or more counts support this clonotype. Its binding antigen is unknown. No quality values exist for individual bases; no much larger clone is one base distant. What the authors observed across the whole study: Excess twin sharing in beta out-of-frame sequences was weaker because fewer shared sequences lowered the signal-to-noise ratio. Because the same donors could not be followed over many years, the conclusions relied on cross-sectional statistical analysis. Compared with coincidental sharing between unrelated individuals, out-of-frame TCR alpha sequences shared between twins showed an excess of sequences with low generation probability. In monozygotic twins, out-of-frame TCR alpha sharing was systematically underestimated by recombination models, although the models agreed with sharing between unrelated individuals. Zero-insertion analyses could be partly confounded by invariant T cells such as MAIT and iNKT, although diverse VJ usage argued against such confounding for most clonotypes. Abundant cord blood beta clonotypes had fewer insertions, young adult naive repertoires showed a similar but weaker trend, and memory repertoires showed no such trend.

Compared with germline, V lacks 0 bases and J lacks 3 bases; bases without a gene match: 13. The germline V gene sets CDR1 to SGHVS and CDR2 to FNYEAQ. The CDR3 sequence holds 19 residues, the cysteine and phenylalanine included. The only DNA kept is the CDR3, 57 bases in frame from the first base. Library construction relied on 5' RACE. The instrument given in TCRdb is Illumina HiSeq 2000. Template switching added a universal primer binding site, and the final cDNA carried a unique molecular identifier that allowed TCR cDNA molecules to be counted accurately. Specific primers in the conserved constant-segment region were used to synthesize first-strand cDNA for TCR alpha and beta chains. Each cDNA library was double barcoded, with a SMART-Mk sample barcode plus Illumina barcodes, to control for contamination. TruSeq adapter sequences, together with Illumina sample barcodes, were added in two successive PCR steps. TCR alpha and beta cDNA libraries were sequenced on the Illumina HiSeq platform with custom primers. In the authors' own workflow: MiGEC processed the raw reads to extract unique molecular identifiers, while MiXCR was used to determine the CDR3 positions. Recombination models were inferred per individual with the repgenHMM and IGoR tools using an EM algorithm. Shared clonotypes were analyzed with the tcR package in R, and sharing was normalized by the product of cloneset sizes. To study raw recombination free of thymic and clonal selection effects, out-of-frame nonproductive sequences were analyzed. The public reads were reprocessed in TCRdb via fastp at Q25 and MiXCR, keeping in-frame beta chains. Every CDR3 protein is listed once, alongside the most common genes and DNA of its rows. These V and J calls rely on TCRdb rather than the paper's analysis. In this sample the table shows approximately 670,000 distinct CDR3 sequences, over 5% of which occur a single time. Roughly 1.6% of the sample goes to the ten largest clones.

Every donor was a healthy Caucasian. The study also sequenced three unrelated non-twin adults: a male aged 18 to 30, a male aged 50 to 60 and a female aged 50 to 60. Miltenyi CD45RO+ enrichment and human naive T-cell isolation kits were used to isolate memory (CD45RO+) and naive T cells from PBMC. The material sequenced was naive T cells sorted from blood. Interpreted using the paper, the cell subset or site label stands for: cells isolated with a human naive T-cell isolation kit. The receptor chain draws on TRBV7-6 and TRBJ2-1; 8 central nucleotides agree with TRBD2. This TCR derives from a man aged 18 to 29 in good health. The DNA reads as follows: TGTGCCAGCAGCTTAGCCGGGAGGGGGGGCCCGCTTAGCTACAATGAGCAGTTCTTC. This sequence encodes CASSLAGRGGPLSYNEQFF.